This TCR beta chain was sequenced for a study of cytomegalovirus exposure and HLA in healthy donors. Background on the study: Earlier results showed 90 million to 120 million unique TCR beta sequences derived from some 180 million T cells. Membership in the Caucasian-associated ancestry cluster was found for around 81% of approximately 430 genotyped donors. The study's findings and limits: CMV serostatus stood as the only immune exposure information on hand. Across donors, sequencing depth was assumed by presence/absence analyses to be roughly uniform.

The PCR had 60 Vbeta and 13 Jbeta primers. The data were produced by immunoSEQ multiplex PCR, yet TCRdb's version contains in-frame clones alone and is incomplete. The sample comprises 100,000 to 150,000 clones, 75% to 80% of which are singletons, and roughly 5.9% rests with the top ten. To note about this clone: Antigen: not known.

V was trimmed by 0 bases and J by 6 bases, leaving 13 bases between them. The germline V gene encodes CDR1 SGHDT and CDR2 YYEEEE. This CDR3 has 14 amino acids. The origin of this receptor is a woman aged 40 to 50 in good health and CMV-seronegative. Sample: PBMCs. This chain joins TRBV5-6 and TRBJ2-7; D perhaps matches TRBD1 (5 bases). The CDR3 region has the DNA TGTGCCAGCAGCTTGGCAGGACAACCTAGCGAGCAGTACTTC. This codes for CASSLAGQPSEQYF.